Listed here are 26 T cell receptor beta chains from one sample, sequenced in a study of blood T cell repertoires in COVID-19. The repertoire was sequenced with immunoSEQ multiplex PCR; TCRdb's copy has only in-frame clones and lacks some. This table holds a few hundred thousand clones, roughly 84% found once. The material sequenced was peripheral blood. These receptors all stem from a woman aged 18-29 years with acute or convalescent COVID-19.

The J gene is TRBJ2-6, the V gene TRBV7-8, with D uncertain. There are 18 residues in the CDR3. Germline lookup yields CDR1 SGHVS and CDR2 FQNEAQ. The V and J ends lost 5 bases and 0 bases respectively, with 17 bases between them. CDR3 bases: TGTGCCAGCAGCCCCACGCTATCTCCGGGCTCTGGGGCCAACGTCCTGACTTTC. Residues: CASSPTLSPGSGANVLTF.

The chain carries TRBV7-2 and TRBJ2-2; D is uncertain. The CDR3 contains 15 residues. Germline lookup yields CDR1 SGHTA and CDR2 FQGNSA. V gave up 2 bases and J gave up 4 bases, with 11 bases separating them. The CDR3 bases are TGTGCCAGCAGCTTAAAGGAAGCGATCACCGGGGAGCTGTTTTTT. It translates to CASSLKEAITGELFF. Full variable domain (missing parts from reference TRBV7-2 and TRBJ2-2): GAGVSQSPSNKVTEKGKDVELRCDPISGHTALYWYRQSLGQGLEFLIYFQGNSAPDKSGLPSDRFSAERTGGSVSTLTIQRTQQEDSAVYLCASSLKEAITGELFFGEGSRLTVL.

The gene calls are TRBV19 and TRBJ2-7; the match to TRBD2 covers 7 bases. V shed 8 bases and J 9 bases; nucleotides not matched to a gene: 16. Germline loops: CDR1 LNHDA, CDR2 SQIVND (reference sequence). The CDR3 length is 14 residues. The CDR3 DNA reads TGTGCCAGTTCTACCGGGACTACCGCGGAAGGGCAGTACTTC. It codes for CASSTGTTAEGQYF.

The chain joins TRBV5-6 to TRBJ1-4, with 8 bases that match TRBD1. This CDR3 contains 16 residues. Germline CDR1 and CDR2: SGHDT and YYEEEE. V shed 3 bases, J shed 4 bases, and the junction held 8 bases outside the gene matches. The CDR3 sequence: CASSYRHRGVNEKLFF. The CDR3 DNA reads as TGTGCCAGCAGCTACCGCCACAGGGGGGTTAATGAAAAACTGTTTTTT.

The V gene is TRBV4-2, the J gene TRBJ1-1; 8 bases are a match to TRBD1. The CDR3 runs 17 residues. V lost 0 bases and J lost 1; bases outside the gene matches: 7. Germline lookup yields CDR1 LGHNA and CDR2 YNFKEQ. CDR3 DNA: TGTGCCAGCAGCCAAGACAGGGGGCGCAGGGGGAACACTGAAGCTTTCTTT. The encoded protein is CASSQDRGRRGNTEAFF.

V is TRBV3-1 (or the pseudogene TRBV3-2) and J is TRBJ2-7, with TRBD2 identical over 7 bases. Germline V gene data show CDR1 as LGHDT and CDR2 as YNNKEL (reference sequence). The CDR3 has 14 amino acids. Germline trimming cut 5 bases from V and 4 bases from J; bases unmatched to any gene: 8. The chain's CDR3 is CASSKGPLAYEQYF. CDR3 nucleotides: TGTGCCAGCAGCAAAGGACCACTAGCGTACGAGCAGTACTTC.

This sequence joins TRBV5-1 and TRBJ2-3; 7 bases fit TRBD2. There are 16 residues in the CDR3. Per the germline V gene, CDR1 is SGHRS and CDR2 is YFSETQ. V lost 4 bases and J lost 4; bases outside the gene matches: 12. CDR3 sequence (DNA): TGCGCCAGCAGCCCAAGAACTAGCGAAATCCCAGATACGCAGTATTTT. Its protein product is CASSPRTSEIPDTQYF. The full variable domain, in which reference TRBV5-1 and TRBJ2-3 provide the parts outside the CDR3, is KAGVTQTPRYLIKTRGQQVTLSCSPISGHRSVSWYQQTPGQGLQFLFEYFSETQRNKGNFPGRFSGRQFSNSRSEMNVSTLELGDSALYLCASSPRTSEIPDTQYFGPGTRLTVL.

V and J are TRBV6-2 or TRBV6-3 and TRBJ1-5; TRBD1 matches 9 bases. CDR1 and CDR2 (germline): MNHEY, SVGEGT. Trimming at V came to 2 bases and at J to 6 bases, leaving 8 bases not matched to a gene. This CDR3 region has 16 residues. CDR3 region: CASSYGGQGGGQPQHF. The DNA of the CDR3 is TGTGCCAGCAGTTACGGGGGACAGGGCGGGGGTCAGCCCCAGCATTTT.

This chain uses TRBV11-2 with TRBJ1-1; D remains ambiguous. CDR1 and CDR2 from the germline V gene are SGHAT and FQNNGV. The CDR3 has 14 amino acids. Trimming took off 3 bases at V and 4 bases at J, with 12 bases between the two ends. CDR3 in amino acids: CASSFGSGSTEAFF. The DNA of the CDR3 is TGTGCCAGCAGCTTTGGGTCGGGTAGCACTGAAGCTTTCTTT. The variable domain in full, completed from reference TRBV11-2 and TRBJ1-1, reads EAGVAQSPRYKIIEKRQSVAFWCNPISGHATLYWYQQILGQGPKLLIQFQNNGVVDDSQLPKDRFSAERLKGVDSTLKIQPAKLEDSAVYLCASSFGSGSTEAFFGQGTRLTVV.

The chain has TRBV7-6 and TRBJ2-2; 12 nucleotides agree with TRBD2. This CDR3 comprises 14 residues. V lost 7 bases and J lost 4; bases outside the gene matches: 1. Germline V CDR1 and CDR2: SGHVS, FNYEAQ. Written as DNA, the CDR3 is TGTGCCAGCAAGACTAGCGGGAGCACCGGGGAGCTGTTTTTT. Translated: CASKTSGSTGELFF.

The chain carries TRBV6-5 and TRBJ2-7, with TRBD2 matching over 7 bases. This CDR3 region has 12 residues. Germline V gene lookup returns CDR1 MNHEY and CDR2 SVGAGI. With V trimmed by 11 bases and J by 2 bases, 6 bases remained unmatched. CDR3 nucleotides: TGTGCCTGCCGACTAGCTCCCTACGAGCAGTACTTC. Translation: CACRLAPYEQYF.

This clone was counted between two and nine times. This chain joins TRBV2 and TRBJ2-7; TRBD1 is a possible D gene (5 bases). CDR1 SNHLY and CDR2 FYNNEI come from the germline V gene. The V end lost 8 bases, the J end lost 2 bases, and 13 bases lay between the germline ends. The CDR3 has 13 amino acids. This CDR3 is CASWVDRTYEQYF. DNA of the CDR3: TGTGCCAGCTGGGTTGACAGAACCTACGAGCAGTACTTC.

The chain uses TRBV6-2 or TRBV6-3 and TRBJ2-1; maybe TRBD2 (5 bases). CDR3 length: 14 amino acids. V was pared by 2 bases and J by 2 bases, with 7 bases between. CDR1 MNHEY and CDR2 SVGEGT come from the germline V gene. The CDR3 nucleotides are TGTGCCAGCAGTTACCCGGGAACCTACAATGAGCAGTTCTTC. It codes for CASSYPGTYNEQFF.

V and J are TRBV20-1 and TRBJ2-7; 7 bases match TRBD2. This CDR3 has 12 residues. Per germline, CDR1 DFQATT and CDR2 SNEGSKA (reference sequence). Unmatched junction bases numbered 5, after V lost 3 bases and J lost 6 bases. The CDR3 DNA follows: TGCAGTGCTAGTTGGGAGGGACTCGAGCAGTACTTC. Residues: CSASWEGLEQYF.

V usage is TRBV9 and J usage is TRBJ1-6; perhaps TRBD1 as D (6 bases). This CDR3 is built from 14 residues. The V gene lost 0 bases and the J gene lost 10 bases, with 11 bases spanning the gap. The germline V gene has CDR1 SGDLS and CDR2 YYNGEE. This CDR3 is CASSVEGGGSPLHF. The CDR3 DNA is TGTGCCAGCAGCGTAGAAGGGGGTGGCTCACCCCTCCACTTT.

The DNA for the CDR3 is TGTGCCAGCAGTGCCGGACAGGGGGCGGTTTTGACAGATACGCAGTATTTT. Translation: CASSAGQGAVLTDTQYF. The chain uses TRBV5-5 and TRBJ2-3, with TRBD1 identical over 11 bases. The V segment lost 5 bases and the J segment 3 bases; nucleotides outside the gene matches: 11. The CDR3 loop spans 17 amino acids. Looked up from germline, CDR1 is SGHKS and CDR2 is YYEKEE (reference sequence).

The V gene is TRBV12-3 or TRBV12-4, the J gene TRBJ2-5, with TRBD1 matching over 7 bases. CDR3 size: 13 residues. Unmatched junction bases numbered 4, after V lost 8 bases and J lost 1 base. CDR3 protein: CASGDSIQETQYF. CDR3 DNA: TGTGCCAGCGGGGACAGTATCCAAGAGACCCAGTACTTC.

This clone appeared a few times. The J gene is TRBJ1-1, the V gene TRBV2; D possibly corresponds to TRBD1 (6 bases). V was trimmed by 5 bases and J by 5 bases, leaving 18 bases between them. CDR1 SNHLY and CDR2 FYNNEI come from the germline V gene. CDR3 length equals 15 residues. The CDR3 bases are TGTGCCAGCAGTCCCCACCTTCGGACAGCTACTGAAGCTTTCTTT. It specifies CASSPHLRTATEAFF.

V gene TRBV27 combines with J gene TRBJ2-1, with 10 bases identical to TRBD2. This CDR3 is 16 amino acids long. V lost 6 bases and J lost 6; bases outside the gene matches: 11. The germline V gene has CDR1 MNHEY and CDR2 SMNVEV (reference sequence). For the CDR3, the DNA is TGTGCCAGCAGCTCCTATAGCGGGAGGCCTCTCAATGAGCAGTTCTTC. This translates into CASSSYSGRPLNEQFF.

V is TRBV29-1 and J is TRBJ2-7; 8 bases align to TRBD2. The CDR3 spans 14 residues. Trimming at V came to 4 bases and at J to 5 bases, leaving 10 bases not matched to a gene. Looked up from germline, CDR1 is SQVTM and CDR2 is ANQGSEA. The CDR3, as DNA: TGCAGCGTTGGAATTATTAGCGGGATGAACGAGCAGTACTTC. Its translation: CSVGIISGMNEQYF.

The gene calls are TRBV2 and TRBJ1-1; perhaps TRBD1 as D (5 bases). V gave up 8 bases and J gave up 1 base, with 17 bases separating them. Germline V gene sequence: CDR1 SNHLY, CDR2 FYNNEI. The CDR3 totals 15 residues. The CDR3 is CASPNRRQPNTEAFF. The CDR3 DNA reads TGTGCCAGCCCCAATCGCAGACAGCCGAACACTGAAGCTTTCTTT.

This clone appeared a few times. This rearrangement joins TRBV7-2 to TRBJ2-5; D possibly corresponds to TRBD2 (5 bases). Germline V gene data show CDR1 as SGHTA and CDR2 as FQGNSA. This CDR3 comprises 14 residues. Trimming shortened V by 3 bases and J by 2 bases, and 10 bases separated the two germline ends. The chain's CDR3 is CASSFRTGQETQYF. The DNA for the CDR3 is TGTGCCAGCAGCTTTCGAACGGGACAAGAGACCCAGTACTTC.

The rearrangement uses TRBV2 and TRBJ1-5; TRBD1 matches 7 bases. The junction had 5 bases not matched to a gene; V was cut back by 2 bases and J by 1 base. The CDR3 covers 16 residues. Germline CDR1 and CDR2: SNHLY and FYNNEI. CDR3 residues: CASSESRGPSNQPQHF. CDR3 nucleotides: TGTGCCAGCAGTGAAAGTAGGGGGCCAAGCAATCAGCCCCAGCATTTT.

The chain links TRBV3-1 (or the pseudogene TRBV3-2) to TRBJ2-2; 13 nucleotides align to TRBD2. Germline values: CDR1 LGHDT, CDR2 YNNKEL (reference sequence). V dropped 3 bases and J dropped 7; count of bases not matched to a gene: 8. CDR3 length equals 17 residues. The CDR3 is CASSHPGLAGVIGELFF. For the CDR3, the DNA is TGTGCCAGCAGCCACCCCGGACTAGCGGGAGTAATCGGGGAGCTGTTTTTT.

For the CDR3, the DNA is TGTGCCACCCTCGGCAGGGGGCCCAAGATTGGCATTCAGTACTTC. Its protein product is CATLGRGPKIGIQYF. The chain has TRBV6-6 and TRBJ2-4, with 8 bases that match TRBD1. The CDR3 runs 15 residues. Germline V CDR1 and CDR2: MNHNY, SVGAGI (reference sequence). The V and J ends lost 10 bases and 9 bases, in that order; junction bases with no gene match: 17.

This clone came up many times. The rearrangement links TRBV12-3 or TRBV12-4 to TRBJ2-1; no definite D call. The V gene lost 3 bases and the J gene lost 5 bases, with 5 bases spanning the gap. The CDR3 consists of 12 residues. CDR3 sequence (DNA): TGTGCCAGCAGTTTTCGCGACAATGAGCAGTTCTTC. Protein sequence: CASSFRDNEQFF.